Each of the 23 T cell receptor beta chains below was sequenced from the same sample in a study of cytomegalovirus exposure and HLA in healthy donors. A multiplex PCR was run with 60 Vbeta primers and 13 Jbeta primers. Clones were sequenced by immunoSEQ multiplex PCR, and TCRdb holds only the in-frame ones, with some missing. In the table there are under 150,000 clones, roughly three quarters of which are singletons. The specimen sequenced was PBMCs. The receptors stem from a woman aged 60-75 years in good health and CMV-seronegative.

This chain uses TRBV5-6 with TRBJ1-5; 9 bases are shared with TRBD1. Per the germline V gene, CDR1 is SGHDT and CDR2 is YYEEEE. The CDR3 is 15 amino acids. V was clipped by 2 bases and J by 5 bases; unmatched bases: 5. The CDR3 protein is CASSFGTGGDQPQHF. Written as DNA, the CDR3 is TGTGCCAGCAGCTTCGGTACAGGGGGCGATCAGCCCCAGCATTTT.

The chain couples TRBV5-4 to TRBJ1-1; 10 bases are a match to TRBD1. The CDR3 totals 14 residues. The germline V gene has CDR1 SGHNT and CDR2 YYREEE (reference sequence). V was clipped by 3 bases and J by 5 bases; unmatched bases: 4. CDR3 nucleotide sequence: TGTGCCAGCAGCTGGGACAGGGGAACAACTGAAGCTTTCTTT. This sequence encodes CASSWDRGTTEAFF.

The chain combines TRBV5-4 with TRBJ1-1; D perhaps matches TRBD1 (6 bases). The CDR3 length is 16 residues. Germline V gene data show CDR1 as SGHNT and CDR2 as YYREEE (reference sequence). Between the trimmed V and J ends, which lost 5 bases and 0 bases, there was a span of 17 bases. The CDR3 DNA is TGTGCCAGCAGTATTCCGGGACAACCGCTGAACACTGAAGCTTTCTTT. The encoded protein is CASSIPGQPLNTEAFF.

This clone was observed a handful of times. The genes are TRBV27 and TRBJ1-1, with D unresolved. The CDR3 loop spans 12 amino acids. Trimming removed 5 bases at V and 1 base at J, with 5 bases between. Germline CDR1 and CDR2: MNHEY and SMNVEV (reference sequence). CDR3 residues: CASSGQNTEAFF. CDR3 DNA: TGTGCCAGCAGTGGGCAGAACACTGAAGCTTTCTTT.

The chain recombines TRBV7-9 with TRBJ1-5; 7 bases agree with TRBD1. This CDR3 comprises 15 residues. Germline lookup yields CDR1 SEHNR and CDR2 FQNEAQ (reference sequence). Trimming cost V 2 bases and J 1 base; bases outside gene matches: 2. In nucleotides, the CDR3 is TGTGCCAGCAGCTTAACAGGGGCGAGCAATCAGCCCCAGCATTTT. This encodes CASSLTGASNQPQHF.

CDR3 coding DNA: TGTGCCAGCAGTTTCCTTAGCGGGAGCCAAGAGACCCAGTACTTC. Amino acids: CASSFLSGSQETQYF. V is TRBV7-2 and J is TRBJ2-5; 9 nucleotides match TRBD2. V lost 6 bases, J lost 1 base, and 6 bases stayed unmatched. Germline loops: CDR1 SGHTA, CDR2 FQGNSA. The CDR3 spans 15 residues.

The rearrangement joins TRBV27 to TRBJ1-1; 9 bases are shared with TRBD1. The CDR3 spans 18 residues. The V and J ends lost 4 bases and 1 base, in that order; junction bases with no gene match: 13. Per the germline V gene, CDR1 is MNHEY and CDR2 is SMNVEV (reference sequence). The CDR3 DNA reads as TGTGCCAGCAGTTCACCACAGGGGGCGGTTGTTCCGAACACTGAAGCTTTCTTT. Its translation is CASSSPQGAVVPNTEAFF.

The rearrangement uses TRBV15 and TRBJ2-5; TRBD2 might be the D (6 bases). The DNA end favors TRBJ2-7, so the J call may be wrong. CDR3 size: 16 residues. Germline values: CDR1 LNHNV, CDR2 YYDKDF (reference sequence). In DNA form, the CDR3 reads TGTGCCACCAGCAGAGATTGGGGGGAACAGAACTACGAGCAGTACTTC. Encoded protein: CATSRDWGEQNYEQYF.

This clone was picked up one time. The rearrangement joins TRBV5-6 to TRBJ2-3; 10 bases map to TRBD2. Unmatched junction bases numbered 10, after V lost 3 bases and J lost 6 bases. The CDR3 is 16 amino acids. Per the germline V gene, CDR1 is SGHDT and CDR2 is YYEEEE. The CDR3 nucleotides read TGTGCCAGCAGCTCCTTTAGCGGGGGGACTTCGGATACGCAGTATTTT. Translating gives CASSSFSGGTSDTQYF.

J is TRBJ2-7 and V is TRBV13; D uncertain. Deletions cut 5 bases from V and 0 bases from J, with 17 bases between. CDR3 length equals 16 residues. CDR1 PRHDT and CDR2 FYEKMQ come from the germline V gene (reference sequence). CDR3 in amino acids: CASSPRSLGSSYEQYF. The CDR3 nucleotides are TGTGCCAGCAGCCCCCGGTCGTTGGGCAGCTCCTACGAGCAGTACTTC.

The V gene is TRBV7-9, the J gene TRBJ2-1; 7 positions agree with TRBD1. This CDR3 is 15 amino acids long. V shed 5 bases and J 3 bases; nucleotides not matched to a gene: 7. The germline gives CDR1 SEHNR, CDR2 FQNEAQ (reference sequence). CDR3 region: CASSQDRAFYNEQFF. The CDR3 DNA follows: TGTGCCAGCAGCCAAGACAGGGCTTTCTACAATGAGCAGTTCTTC. Filled out from reference TRBV7-9 and TRBJ2-1, the complete variable domain reads DTGVSQNPRHKITKRGQNVTFRCDPISEHNRLYWYRQTLGQGPEFLTYFQNEAQLEKSRLLSDRFSAERPKGSFSTLEIQRTEQGDSAMYLCASSQDRAFYNEQFFGPGTRLTVL.

The gene calls are TRBV7-9 and TRBJ1-4; the D is unclear. V was pared by 1 base and J by 7 bases, with 13 bases between. CDR3 length equals 15 residues. The germline V gene encodes CDR1 SEHNR and CDR2 FQNEAQ (reference sequence). The CDR3: CASSLGGIRSEKLFF. The CDR3 region has the DNA TGTGCCAGCAGCTTAGGAGGGATACGGAGTGAAAAACTGTTTTTT.

The V call is TRBV14, the J call TRBJ2-2, with D unclear. The CDR3 consists of 15 residues. Looked up from germline, CDR1 is SGHDN and CDR2 is FVKESK. V lost 0 bases to trimming and J lost 0 bases, with 5 bases between them. This chain's CDR3 is CASSQDIANTGELFF. The CDR3 bases are TGTGCCAGCAGCCAAGATATAGCGAACACCGGGGAGCTGTTTTTT.

V and J are TRBV28 and TRBJ1-4, with TRBD1 identical over 8 bases. V lost 5 bases, J lost 0 bases, and 14 bases stayed unmatched. The CDR3 loop spans 19 amino acids. The germline V gene encodes CDR1 MDHEN and CDR2 SYDVKM. CDR3 sequence reads: CASSPPPGTGVATNEKLFF. CDR3 coding DNA: TGTGCCAGCAGTCCCCCTCCCGGGACAGGAGTTGCAACTAATGAAAAACTGTTTTTT.

This clone was seen a handful of times. For the CDR3, the DNA is TGTGCCAGGGAGGGAGGTCCATGGAGGGAGCAGTTCTTC. Translation: CAREGGPWREQFF. The chain employs TRBV7-2 and TRBJ2-1, with a weak D call TRBD2 (6 bases). Germline lookup yields CDR1 SGHTA and CDR2 FQGNSA. The CDR3 runs 13 residues. Trimming left V 9 bases short and J 10 bases short, with 19 bases between.

The gene calls are TRBV13 and TRBJ1-4; 10 positions agree with TRBD1. CDR3 size: 16 residues. In germline, CDR1 is PRHDT, CDR2 FYEKMQ (reference sequence). Germline trimming cut 5 bases from V and 2 bases from J; bases unmatched to any gene: 5. The CDR3 DNA reads TGTGCCAGCAGCCCAGCGGGACAGGGGACTAATGAAAAACTGTTTTTT. This gives the protein CASSPAGQGTNEKLFF.

The V and J genes are TRBV2 and TRBJ2-2; tentative D call: TRBD2 (6 bases). Trimming shortened V by 4 bases and J by 3 bases, and 12 bases separated the two germline ends. Germline V gene sequence: CDR1 SNHLY, CDR2 FYNNEI. The CDR3 totals 15 residues. The CDR3 protein is CASSVRDSYTGELFF. Written as DNA, the CDR3 is TGTGCCAGCAGTGTTAGGGACTCCTACACCGGGGAGCTGTTTTTT.

This clone was detected only once. The chain has TRBV10-3 and TRBJ2-7; weak D call: TRBD1 (5 bases). The germline V gene encodes CDR1 ENHRY and CDR2 SYGVKD. Between the trimmed V and J ends, which lost 10 bases and 6 bases, there was a span of 22 bases. The CDR3 length is 14 residues. CDR3: CATGDPFTGVEQYF. The CDR3 DNA reads as TGTGCCACCGGCGACCCCTTTACAGGTGTCGAGCAGTACTTC.

This clone was counted a few times. The chain carries TRBV5-4 and TRBJ2-5, with D perhaps TRBD2 (6 bases). Judging by the DNA end, TRBJ2-7 fits better; the J call may be wrong. Germline CDR1 is SGHNT and CDR2 is YYREEE (reference sequence). There are 13 residues in the CDR3. The CDR3 nucleotides are TGTGCCAGCAGCCCGCCAGGGACTTTCGAGCAGTACTTC. Translating gives CASSPPGTFEQYF.

This clone was seen only a few times. This chain joins TRBV6-1 and TRBJ1-1; 9 bases fit TRBD1. Looked up from germline, CDR1 is MNHNS and CDR2 is SASEGT. The J segment lost 3 bases and the V segment lost 4 bases, leaving 3 bases of the junction unmatched. The CDR3 is 14 amino acids. CDR3 bases: TGTGCCAGCAGTGCTGGGACAGGGCACACTGAAGCTTTCTTT. This codes for CASSAGTGHTEAFF.

This CDR3 reads CASSSEGYSNQPQHF. DNA for the CDR3: TGTGCCAGCTCATCGGAGGGGTATAGCAATCAGCCCCAGCATTTT. The gene calls are TRBV18 and TRBJ1-5; possible D gene TRBD1, 5 bases. V was pared by 5 bases and J by 0 bases, with 11 bases between. The CDR3 consists of 15 residues. Germline assignment: CDR1 KGHSH and CDR2 LQKENI.

J is TRBJ2-7 and V is TRBV18; D may be TRBD2 (7 bases). The CDR3 sequence is 15 residues long. The V end lost 2 bases, the J end lost 0 bases, and 11 bases lay between the germline ends. Germline loops: CDR1 KGHSH, CDR2 LQKENI. CDR3 amino acids: CASSPGGGLSYEQYF. The CDR3 DNA sequence: TGTGCCAGCTCACCAGGGGGGGGCCTCTCCTACGAGCAGTACTTC.

This rearrangement joins TRBV14 to TRBJ1-2, with 8 bases fitting TRBD1. J was trimmed by 14 bases and V by 4 bases; bases with no gene match: 12. The CDR3 totals 13 residues. Germline V lookup: CDR1 SGHDN, CDR2 FVKESK. This CDR3 reads CASSLTDRGARTF. The CDR3 nucleotides read TGTGCCAGCAGCCTAACCGACAGGGGAGCTAGGACCTTC.